These T cell receptor beta chains were read from a single sample in a study of blood T cell repertoires in COVID-19. The method was immunoSEQ multiplex PCR; TCRdb's version includes in-frame clones alone and lacks a portion of them. The sample yields about 240,000 clones, roughly 86% seen once. The sample was peripheral blood. The receptors shown here come from a woman between 50 and 59 years old with COVID-19, enrolled during active disease. CDR3s include the opening cysteine and the closing phenylalanine or tryptophan. Each record gives: clone size, J gene, V gene, D gene, CDR3 DNA, CDR3 protein. A D gene is named only where the DNA matches it firmly. Clone size is stated in some rows and not others, as once, few, many or a class when expanded.

abundance: .; j_gene: TRBJ1-4; v_gene: TRBV6-5; d_gene: TRBD1; CDR3nt: TGTGCCAGCAGTATGACAGGGGGCAGCGAAAAACTGTTTTTT; CDR3aa: CASSMTGGSEKLFF
abundance: .; j_gene: TRBJ2-7; v_gene: TRBV28; d_gene: TRBD1; CDR3nt: TGTGCCAGCAGTTTACACAGGGGCCGAACCTACGAGCAGTACTTC; CDR3aa: CASSLHRGRTYEQYF
abundance: .; j_gene: TRBJ1-6; v_gene: TRBV11-2; d_gene: .; CDR3nt: TGTGCCAGCAGCCTCGACGGGAGATCACCCCTCCACTTT; CDR3aa: CASSLDGRSPLHF
abundance: .; j_gene: TRBJ1-5; v_gene: TRBV6-5; d_gene: .; CDR3nt: TGTGCCAGCAGTCGCTTCCAGGGGAACAATCAGCCCCAGCATTTT; CDR3aa: CASSRFQGNNQPQHF
abundance: few; j_gene: TRBJ2-5; v_gene: TRBV14; d_gene: TRBD1; CDR3nt: TGTGCCAGCAGTCGCTACAGGGGGCTTCGAGAGACCCAGTACTTC; CDR3aa: CASSRYRGLRETQYF
abundance: .; j_gene: TRBJ2-7; v_gene: TRBV25-1; d_gene: TRBD2; CDR3nt: TGTGCCAGCAGTGTACTAGCGGGGGTCGAGCAGTACTTC; CDR3aa: CASSVLAGVEQYF
abundance: .; j_gene: TRBJ1-2; v_gene: TRBV28; d_gene: .; CDR3nt: TGTGCCAGCAGGCGGGGCGGGCATGGCTACACCTTC; CDR3aa: CASRRGGHGYTF
abundance: .; j_gene: TRBJ2-5; v_gene: TRBV6-1; d_gene: .; CDR3nt: TGTGCCAGCAGTGAAGTCAGGCAGGGTGGGGAGACCCAGTACTTC; CDR3aa: CASSEVRQGGETQYF
abundance: .; j_gene: TRBJ2-7; v_gene: TRBV30; d_gene: .; CDR3nt: TGTGCCTGGAAGAGCCTAGCCTCCTACGAGCAGTACTTC; CDR3aa: CAWKSLASYEQYF
abundance: .; j_gene: TRBJ2-1; v_gene: TRBV24-1; d_gene: .; CDR3nt: TGTGCCACCAGTGATTTGAAGGGGAATGAGCAGTTCTTC; CDR3aa: CATSDLKGNEQFF
abundance: once; j_gene: TRBJ1-2; v_gene: TRBV5-8; d_gene: .; CDR3nt: TGTGCCAGCAGCTTCCAGCGACCTAACTATGGCTACACCTTC; CDR3aa: CASSFQRPNYGYTF
abundance: .; j_gene: TRBJ2-7; v_gene: TRBV5-1; d_gene: .; CDR3nt: TGCGCCAGCAGTCTTACCTACGCAGGGTCCCCTTACGAGCAGTACTTC; CDR3aa: CASSLTYAGSPYEQYF
abundance: .; j_gene: TRBJ2-3; v_gene: TRBV5-1; d_gene: .; CDR3nt: TGCGCCAGCAGCTACGACGGGACATCCCGCACAGATACGCAGTATTTT; CDR3aa: CASSYDGTSRTDTQYF
abundance: once; j_gene: TRBJ2-1; v_gene: TRBV15; d_gene: .; CDR3nt: TGTGCCACCAGCACCGGACAGTCCACGGGGCAGTTCTTC; CDR3aa: CATSTGQSTGQFF
abundance: .; j_gene: TRBJ1-1; v_gene: TRBV24-1; d_gene: .; CDR3nt: TGTGCCACCAGTGATTCACGAAGGGGGAACACTGAAGCTTTCTTT; CDR3aa: CATSDSRRGNTEAFF
abundance: .; j_gene: TRBJ1-2; v_gene: TRBV6-1; d_gene: TRBD1; CDR3nt: TGTGCCAGCAGTGACAGGGGGCGGCTTGGCTACACCTTC; CDR3aa: CASSDRGRLGYTF
abundance: .; j_gene: TRBJ1-6; v_gene: TRBV19; d_gene: TRBD1; CDR3nt: TGTGCCAGTAGTCCCAATGACAGGGAAAATTCACCCCTCCACTTT; CDR3aa: CASSPNDRENSPLHF
abundance: once; j_gene: TRBJ2-7; v_gene: TRBV2; d_gene: .; CDR3nt: TGTGCCAGCAGTCTATCCCTCGGGGGCTACGAGCAGTACTTC; CDR3aa: CASSLSLGGYEQYF
abundance: .; j_gene: TRBJ2-3; v_gene: TRBV12-5; d_gene: TRBD2; CDR3nt: TGTGCTAGTGGTTTACGCGAGACTAGCGGGGGGACAGATACGCAGTATTTT; CDR3aa: CASGLRETSGGTDTQYF
abundance: once; j_gene: TRBJ1-1; v_gene: TRBV19; d_gene: .; CDR3nt: TGTGCCAGTAGTCTGGTGTTGACAGACACTGAAGCTTTCTTT; CDR3aa: CASSLVLTDTEAFF
abundance: once; j_gene: TRBJ2-5; v_gene: TRBV5-6; d_gene: TRBD1; CDR3nt: TGTGCCAGCAGCGCGACGGGACAGGGAGAGACCCAGTACTTC; CDR3aa: CASSATGQGETQYF
abundance: .; j_gene: TRBJ2-6; v_gene: TRBV19; d_gene: TRBD1; CDR3nt: TGTGCCAGTAGTCGGACAGGGCCCACTGGGGCCAACGTCCTGACTTTC; CDR3aa: CASSRTGPTGANVLTF
abundance: .; j_gene: TRBJ1-4; v_gene: TRBV12-3/TRBV12-4; d_gene: .; CDR3nt: TGTGCCAGCAGCTATAATGAAAAACTGTTTTTT; CDR3aa: CASSYNEKLFF
abundance: few; j_gene: TRBJ2-3; v_gene: TRBV19; d_gene: TRBD2; CDR3nt: TGTGCCAGTAGTATAATTAGAGTAAGGACTAGCGGGACAGCAGATACGCAGTATTTT; CDR3aa: CASSIIRVRTSGTADTQYF
abundance: .; j_gene: TRBJ1-2; v_gene: TRBV29-1; d_gene: .; CDR3nt: TGCAGCGTTGTCAGGCTCCCCGACTATGGCTACACCTTC; CDR3aa: CSVVRLPDYGYTF
abundance: .; j_gene: TRBJ2-7; v_gene: TRBV6-5; d_gene: TRBD1; CDR3nt: TGTGCCAGCAGCTCGGACAGGGGTGTTGGCTACGAGCAGTACTTC; CDR3aa: CASSSDRGVGYEQYF
abundance: few; j_gene: TRBJ1-1; v_gene: TRBV7-9; d_gene: .; CDR3nt: TGTGCCAGCAGCCGTCAGATGAACACTGAAGCTTTCTTT; CDR3aa: CASSRQMNTEAFF
abundance: .; j_gene: TRBJ1-6; v_gene: TRBV7-2; d_gene: .; CDR3nt: TGTGCCAGCAGCATTTCAACAGGAAAAGAATCACCCCTCCACTTT; CDR3aa: CASSISTGKESPLHF
abundance: few; j_gene: TRBJ2-5; v_gene: TRBV6-2/TRBV6-3; d_gene: TRBD1; CDR3nt: TGTGCCAGCAGTTACCCTAGACAGGGTGAAGAGACCCAGTACTTC; CDR3aa: CASSYPRQGEETQYF
abundance: .; j_gene: TRBJ1-1; v_gene: TRBV5-4; d_gene: .; CDR3nt: TGTGCCAGCAGCCCCGGGACATATAACACTGAAGCTTTCTTT; CDR3aa: CASSPGTYNTEAFF
abundance: .; j_gene: TRBJ2-3; v_gene: TRBV7-2; d_gene: TRBD2; CDR3nt: TGTGCCAGCAGCTTGGGCGGGGGGCCCACAGATACGCAGTATTTT; CDR3aa: CASSLGGGPTDTQYF
abundance: .; j_gene: TRBJ1-5; v_gene: TRBV28; d_gene: .; CDR3nt: TGTGCCAGCAGGCCCCGGGGTGGGCAGCCCCAGCATTTT; CDR3aa: CASRPRGGQPQHF
abundance: .; j_gene: TRBJ2-7; v_gene: TRBV11-2; d_gene: TRBD1; CDR3nt: TGTGCCAGCAGCTTAGACCCCGGACAGGGATCCTACGAGCAGTACTTC; CDR3aa: CASSLDPGQGSYEQYF
abundance: .; j_gene: TRBJ1-5; v_gene: TRBV19; d_gene: .; CDR3nt: TGTGCCAGTAGTATAGATGGGGGCGGCAATCAGCCCCAGCATTTT; CDR3aa: CASSIDGGGNQPQHF
abundance: .; j_gene: TRBJ1-3; v_gene: TRBV27; d_gene: .; CDR3nt: TGTGCCAGCGGTGACCGAGGCTCTGGAAACACCATATATTTT; CDR3aa: CASGDRGSGNTIYF
abundance: .; j_gene: TRBJ2-2; v_gene: TRBV19; d_gene: .; CDR3nt: TGTGCCAGTAGACCGAGAGGGGGGGAGCTGTTTTTT; CDR3aa: CASRPRGGELFF
abundance: .; j_gene: TRBJ1-5; v_gene: TRBV12-3/TRBV12-4; d_gene: .; CDR3nt: TGTGCCAGCAGTTACTATAGCAATCAGCCCCAGCATTTT; CDR3aa: CASSYYSNQPQHF
abundance: .; j_gene: TRBJ1-1; v_gene: TRBV28; d_gene: TRBD1; CDR3nt: TGTGCCAGCGACAGGGTGAACACTGAAGCTTTCTTT; CDR3aa: CASDRVNTEAFF
abundance: few; j_gene: TRBJ1-6; v_gene: TRBV28; d_gene: .; CDR3nt: TGTGCCAGCAGTTTGTTGGCGGGGAAGGATTCACCCCTCCACTTT; CDR3aa: CASSLLAGKDSPLHF
abundance: .; j_gene: TRBJ2-1; v_gene: TRBV11-3; d_gene: TRBD2; CDR3nt: TGTGCCAGCAGCTTCACGTTTAAACTAGCGAATGAGCAGTTCTTC; CDR3aa: CASSFTFKLANEQFF
abundance: .; j_gene: TRBJ2-1; v_gene: TRBV24-1; d_gene: .; CDR3nt: TGTGCCACCAGTGATTTGCGGTCCTACAATGAGCAGTTCTTC; CDR3aa: CATSDLRSYNEQFF
abundance: .; j_gene: TRBJ1-1; v_gene: TRBV6-5; d_gene: TRBD1; CDR3nt: TGTGCCAGCAGCTCGACGGACAGGGGGGAGGGAGCTTTCTTT; CDR3aa: CASSSTDRGEGAFF
abundance: .; j_gene: TRBJ1-2; v_gene: TRBV4-1; d_gene: .; CDR3nt: TGCGCCAGCAGCCAAGATCGGGGATCCAACTATGGCTACACCTTC; CDR3aa: CASSQDRGSNYGYTF
abundance: .; j_gene: TRBJ2-1; v_gene: TRBV27; d_gene: TRBD2; CDR3nt: TGTGCCAGCAGTTCCCGCGGACGGGGGGGGCGGAATGAGCAGTTCTTC; CDR3aa: CASSSRGRGGRNEQFF
abundance: .; j_gene: TRBJ2-2; v_gene: TRBV7-2; d_gene: .; CDR3nt: TGTGCCAGCACCTTAAGAGGGTCCACCGGGGAGCTGTTTTTT; CDR3aa: CASTLRGSTGELFF
abundance: once; j_gene: TRBJ1-6; v_gene: TRBV19; d_gene: TRBD1; CDR3nt: TGTGCCAGTAGTACGGGACAGGGGGATAATTCACCCCTCCACTTT; CDR3aa: CASSTGQGDNSPLHF
abundance: .; j_gene: TRBJ1-4; v_gene: TRBV30; d_gene: TRBD1; CDR3nt: TGTGCCTGGAGTGTCGGGACAGTTAATGAAAAACTGTTTTTT; CDR3aa: CAWSVGTVNEKLFF
abundance: .; j_gene: TRBJ2-3; v_gene: TRBV27; d_gene: .; CDR3nt: TGTGCCAGCAGTTTCCAGGGAACGGCAGATACGCAGTATTTT; CDR3aa: CASSFQGTADTQYF
abundance: .; j_gene: TRBJ1-1; v_gene: TRBV4-3; d_gene: .; CDR3nt: TGCGCCAGCAGCCAAGGGGTATTAAGGGGGGGCAGAACTGAAGCTTTCTTT; CDR3aa: CASSQGVLRGGRTEAFF
abundance: .; j_gene: TRBJ1-6; v_gene: TRBV7-2; d_gene: .; CDR3nt: TGTGCCAGCAGCTCAGACAGTACTAATTCACCCCTCCACTTT; CDR3aa: CASSSDSTNSPLHF
abundance: few; j_gene: TRBJ2-3; v_gene: TRBV12-5; d_gene: TRBD2; CDR3nt: TGTGCTAGTGGTTTGCCCTCTGCCGGGACTAGCGGGGGGGTTAGCACAGATACGCAGTATTTT; CDR3aa: CASGLPSAGTSGGVSTDTQYF
abundance: .; j_gene: TRBJ2-6; v_gene: TRBV30; d_gene: .; CDR3nt: TGTGCCTGGAGTGTTCTAGGCGGCTCTGGGGCCAACGTCCTGACTTTC; CDR3aa: CAWSVLGGSGANVLTF
abundance: .; j_gene: TRBJ2-7; v_gene: TRBV7-2; d_gene: .; CDR3nt: TGTGCCAGCAGCTTATTCAGGGTTTCTTGGGCCTACGAGCAGTACTTC; CDR3aa: CASSLFRVSWAYEQYF
abundance: .; j_gene: TRBJ1-2; v_gene: TRBV3-1/TRBV3-2; d_gene: TRBD1; CDR3nt: TGTGCCAGCAGAAAGGACAGGGCCGATGGCTACACCTTC; CDR3aa: CASRKDRADGYTF
abundance: .; j_gene: TRBJ2-2; v_gene: TRBV9; d_gene: .; CDR3nt: TGTGCCAGCAGCGCACGGGGGGCCTTGAACACCGGGGAGCTGTTTTTT; CDR3aa: CASSARGALNTGELFF
abundance: .; j_gene: TRBJ1-6; v_gene: TRBV25-1; d_gene: .; CDR3nt: TGTGCCAGCAGGAGGGATAATTCACCCCTCCACTTT; CDR3aa: CASRRDNSPLHF
abundance: .; j_gene: TRBJ2-1; v_gene: TRBV2; d_gene: TRBD2; CDR3nt: TGTGCCAGACAGGGACTAGCGGGGACTGAGCAGTTCTTC; CDR3aa: CARQGLAGTEQFF
abundance: .; j_gene: TRBJ2-3; v_gene: TRBV13; d_gene: TRBD2; CDR3nt: TGTGCCAGCAGCTTAGTCGGGGGGGCAGATACGCAGTATTTT; CDR3aa: CASSLVGGADTQYF
abundance: .; j_gene: TRBJ2-4; v_gene: TRBV25-1; d_gene: .; CDR3nt: TGTGCCAGCAGTGAAAAAGACAACAACATTCAGTACTTC; CDR3aa: CASSEKDNNIQYF